One sample yielded the 22 T cell receptor beta chains listed below, sequenced in a study of blood T cells in healthy people across ages. Next came a second PCR, run for about 6 to 12 cycles, which used a sample-barcoded 5' primer along with a J-beta primer mix. TCRdb used MiXCR to reprocess the 5' RACE reads, holding one entry per CDR3 protein. The sample holds about 720,000 distinct CDR3 sequences, 22% seen once. Sequenced sample: blood. The receptors come from a man in his 70s in good health.

This clonotype came up once. J is TRBJ2-7 and V is TRBV12-3 or TRBV12-4, with TRBD1 as a possible D gene (7 bases). The CDR3 covers 14 residues. Trimming cost V 7 bases and J 0 bases, with 13 bases left between them. The CDR3 reads CASNQGGFSYEQYF. DNA for the CDR3: TGTGCCAGCAATCAGGGGGGCTTCTCCTACGAGCAGTACTTC.

This clonotype was seen a few times. The gene calls are TRBV6-1 and TRBJ2-2; D perhaps matches TRBD1 (6 bases). The CDR3 spans 15 residues. Germline V gene lookup returns CDR1 MNHNS and CDR2 SASEGT. V lost 2 bases, J lost 1 base, and 8 bases lay in between. The CDR3 bases are TGTGCCAGCAGTGAAACCAGGGGGAACACCGGGGAGCTGTTTTTT. This sequence encodes CASSETRGNTGELFF.

This clonotype turned up a few times. The chain joins TRBV5-1 to TRBJ2-7, with a possible D match to TRBD1 (6 bases). V lost 0 bases and J 2 bases, leaving 9 bases between the germline ends. This CDR3 contains 14 residues. Germline V gives CDR1 SGHRS, CDR2 YFSETQ. The CDR3 coding sequence is TGCGCCAGCAGCTTGGACAGGGTGGCCTACGAGCAGTACTTC. It specifies CASSLDRVAYEQYF.

This clonotype was seen many times. The rearrangement uses TRBV12-3 or TRBV12-4 and TRBJ2-1; TRBD2 might be the D (6 bases). Between the trimmed V and J ends, which lost 6 bases and 8 bases, there was a span of 14 bases. This CDR3 is built from 13 residues. CDR3 residues: CASSLSGGDEQFF. The DNA of the CDR3 is TGTGCCAGCAGCCTATCAGGAGGGGATGAGCAGTTCTTC.

This clonotype was seen only a few times. V and J are TRBV24-1 and TRBJ2-1, with D tentatively TRBD1 or TRBD2 (5 bases each). This CDR3 spans 13 amino acids. Deletions cut 7 bases from V and 12 bases from J, with 18 bases between. Germline CDR1 is KGHDR and CDR2 is SFDVKD. The CDR3 reads CATSHSGDRRQFF. CDR3 DNA: TGTGCCACCAGCCATTCCGGGGACCGGAGGCAGTTCTTC.

The sample holds many counts of this clonotype. The chain employs TRBV20-1 and TRBJ1-2; TRBD1 aligns across 10 bases. The J segment lost 8 bases and the V segment lost 4 bases, leaving 10 bases of the junction unmatched. The CDR3 loop spans 14 amino acids. The germline gives CDR1 DFQATT, CDR2 SNEGSKA (reference sequence). Here the CDR3 reads CSATGGTGVRGYTF. The DNA of the CDR3 is TGCAGTGCTACGGGGGGGACAGGGGTTCGAGGCTACACCTTC.

The chain joins TRBV29-1 to TRBJ2-1, with 7 nucleotides matching TRBD2. This CDR3 comprises 12 residues. With 7 bases clipped from V and 0 bases from J, the junction kept 0 bases outside the gene matches. Germline V gene data show CDR1 as SQVTM and CDR2 as ANQGSEA. The CDR3 is CSGGSSYNEQFF. CDR3 DNA sequence: TGCAGCGGCGGGAGCTCCTACAATGAGCAGTTCTTC.

DNA of the CDR3: TGCGCCAGCAGCTTTTCGCCCCAGGGTAACACTGAAGCTTTCTTT. Translated, it gives CASSFSPQGNTEAFF. The V gene is TRBV5-1, the J gene TRBJ1-1, with D tentatively TRBD1 (5 bases). The CDR3 is made up of 15 amino acids. The germline V and J ends were trimmed by 2 bases and 2 bases, with 13 bases remaining between them. The germline V gene encodes CDR1 SGHRS and CDR2 YFSETQ.

This clonotype was seen a handful of times. The chain links TRBV6-6 to TRBJ2-3; D unresolved. Per the germline V gene, CDR1 is MNHNY and CDR2 is SVGAGI (reference sequence). There are 14 residues in the CDR3. V was trimmed by 6 bases and J by 2 bases, leaving 12 bases between them. The CDR3 region has the DNA TGTGCCAGCAGAGACGCCAGGCTCACAGATACGCAGTATTTT. It yields the protein CASRDARLTDTQYF.

As to this clonotype: An end of the junction does not agree with germline; a read error may underlie this. The V and J genes are TRBV7-2 and TRBJ2-3; D may be TRBD2 (5 bases). The germline gives CDR1 SGHTA, CDR2 FQGNSA. The CDR3 contains 16 residues. CDR3 nucleotide sequence: TGTGCCAGCAGCTTAGCGCCCCCCGGAGGCACACATACGCAGTATTTT. Amino acids: CASSLAPPGGTHTQYF.

This clonotype was counted between two and nine times. The chain has TRBV20-1 and TRBJ1-1; 10 bases map to TRBD1. With V trimmed by 2 bases and J by 5 bases, 8 bases remained unmatched. The CDR3 loop spans 15 amino acids. Germline V gives CDR1 DFQATT, CDR2 SNEGSKA (reference sequence). CDR3 amino acids: CSARPRDRGWTEAFF. In DNA, the CDR3 is TGCAGTGCTAGACCCCGGGACAGGGGTTGGACTGAAGCTTTCTTT.

This clonotype was observed a few times. The chain has TRBV5-5 and TRBJ1-5; D is unresolved. From germline, CDR1 is SGHKS and CDR2 YYEKEE (reference sequence). This CDR3 is built from 16 residues. Trimming removed 0 bases from V and 2 bases from J, with 12 bases in between. The CDR3 spells CASSLGSVRGNQPQHF. For the CDR3, the DNA is TGTGCCAGCAGCTTGGGGTCGGTACGGGGCAATCAGCCCCAGCATTTT.

This clonotype was observed a few times. The genes are TRBV20-1 and TRBJ2-4, with D tentatively TRBD1 (5 bases). The CDR3 contains 14 residues. V was cut by 3 bases and J by 7 bases, with 16 bases left in between. Germline loops: CDR1 DFQATT, CDR2 SNEGSKA (reference sequence). Here the CDR3 DNA reads TGCAGTGCTAGGTCCAGGGTTGGGCGGAACATTCAGTACTTC. Protein: CSARSRVGRNIQYF.

This clonotype was seen more than once but under ten times. The genes are TRBV7-9 and TRBJ2-5; possibly TRBD1 or TRBD2 for D (5 bases each). Germline values: CDR1 SEHNR, CDR2 FQNEAQ (reference sequence). The V gene lost 2 bases and the J gene lost 5 bases, with 12 bases spanning the gap. This CDR3 has 14 residues. DNA for the CDR3: TGTGCCAGCAGCTTAATGGGGGATTCGGAGACCCAGTACTTC. It codes for CASSLMGDSETQYF.

V and J are TRBV4-1 and TRBJ2-1; D gene unclear. The CDR3 is 13 residues long. Germline values: CDR1 MGHRA, CDR2 YSYEKL. With 0 bases removed from V and 12 bases from J, the gap between germline ends came to 12 bases. The CDR3 loop reads CASSQDIILGQFF. DNA for the CDR3: TGCGCCAGCAGCCAAGATATCATTTTGGGGCAGTTCTTC.

V is TRBV29-1 and J is TRBJ2-1, with D possibly TRBD2 on 5 matching bases. The CDR3 loop spans 13 amino acids. V lost 4 bases, J lost 8 bases, and 15 bases lay in between. The germline gives CDR1 SQVTM, CDR2 ANQGSEA. In nucleotides, the CDR3 is TGCAGCGTTGGAACTAGAAACGCGGATGAGCAGTTCTTC. The encoded protein is CSVGTRNADEQFF.

This rearrangement joins TRBV29-1 to TRBJ2-2; 8 bases are shared with TRBD2. The CDR3 contains 16 residues. V dropped 7 bases and J dropped 5; count of bases not matched to a gene: 15. Germline V gene data show CDR1 as SQVTM and CDR2 as ANQGSEA. The DNA for the CDR3 is TGCAGCGCCCGGGGGGGGTTCCTCAAGGGGACCGGGGAGCTGTTTTTT. Its protein product is CSARGGFLKGTGELFF.

The chain couples TRBV12-3 or TRBV12-4 to TRBJ2-7, with 7 bases fitting TRBD2. Trimming took 2 bases from V and 4 from J; bases not matched to a gene: 14. The CDR3 length is 17 residues. CDR3 loop: CASSLRRGGPTKYEQYF. CDR3 DNA sequence: TGTGCCAGCAGTTTACGAAGGGGAGGGCCGACAAAATACGAGCAGTACTTC.

The table lists this clonotype with a few counts. The gene calls are TRBV14 and TRBJ2-1, with unresolved D. The V gene's germline CDR1 is SGHDN and CDR2 FVKESK. Between the trimmed V and J ends, which lost 6 bases and 4 bases, there was a span of 7 bases. The CDR3 has 12 residues. The CDR3 reads CASSGKYNEQFF. In DNA, the CDR3 is TGTGCCAGCAGTGGCAAGTACAATGAGCAGTTCTTC.

This clonotype was detected only a few times. The junction shows a germline mismatch at one end, possibly a read error. V is TRBV5-1 and J is TRBJ2-7; TRBD1 might be the D (9 bases). The CDR3 consists of 14 residues. Germline V gene lookup returns CDR1 SGHRS and CDR2 YFSETQ. This chain's CDR3 is CASSSGTGIYEQYF. The CDR3 nucleotides are TGTGCCAGCAGTAGCGGGACAGGGATTTACGAGCAGTACTTC. Drawing the rest from reference TRBV5-1 and TRBJ2-7, the complete variable domain is KAGVTQTPRYLIKTRGQQVTLSCSPISGHRSVSWYQQTPGQGLQFLFEYFSETQRNKGNFPGRFSGRQFSNSRSEMNVSTLELGDSALYLCASSSGTGIYEQYFGPGTRLTVT.

The CDR3 coding sequence is TGTGCCAGCAGCTTAGTGTTTGAGCAGTTCTTC. Translating gives CASSLVFEQFF. The chain recombines TRBV11-2 with TRBJ2-7, with no clear D. The closer fit of TRBJ2-1 to the DNA end suggests the J call may be wrong. The germline CDR1 and CDR2 sequences are SGHAT and FQNNGV. This CDR3 spans 11 amino acids.

J is TRBJ2-7 and V is TRBV10-3; D is perhaps TRBD1 (5 bases). V lost 3 bases and J lost 2, with 5 bases in between. The CDR3 is 12 residues long. The germline gives CDR1 ENHRY, CDR2 SYGVKD. CDR3 loop: CAISDRAYEQYF. CDR3 sequence (DNA): TGTGCCATCAGTGACAGGGCCTACGAGCAGTACTTC.